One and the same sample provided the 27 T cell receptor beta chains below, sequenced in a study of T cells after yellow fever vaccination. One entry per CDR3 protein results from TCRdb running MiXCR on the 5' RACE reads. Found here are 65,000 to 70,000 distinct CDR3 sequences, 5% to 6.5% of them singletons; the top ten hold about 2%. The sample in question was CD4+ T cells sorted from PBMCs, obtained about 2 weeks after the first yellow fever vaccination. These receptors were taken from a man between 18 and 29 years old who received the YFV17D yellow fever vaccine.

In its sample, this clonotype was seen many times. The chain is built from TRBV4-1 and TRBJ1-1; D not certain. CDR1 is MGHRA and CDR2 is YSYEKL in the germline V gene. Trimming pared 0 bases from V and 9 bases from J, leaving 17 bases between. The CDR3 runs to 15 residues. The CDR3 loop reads CASSQDKELTRKAFF. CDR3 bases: TGCGCCAGCAGCCAAGATAAGGAGCTCACCCGGAAAGCTTTCTTT.

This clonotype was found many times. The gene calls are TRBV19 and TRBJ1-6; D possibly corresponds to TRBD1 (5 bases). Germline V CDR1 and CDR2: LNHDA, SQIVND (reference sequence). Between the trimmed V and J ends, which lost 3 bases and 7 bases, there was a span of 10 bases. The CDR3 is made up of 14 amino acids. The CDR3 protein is CASSIQGRNSPLHF. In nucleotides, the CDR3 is TGTGCCAGTAGTATTCAGGGTCGGAATTCACCCCTCCACTTT.

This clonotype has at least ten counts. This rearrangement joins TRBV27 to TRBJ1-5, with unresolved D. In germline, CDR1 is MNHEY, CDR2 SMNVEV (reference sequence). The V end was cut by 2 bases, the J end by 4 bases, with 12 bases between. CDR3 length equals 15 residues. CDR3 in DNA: TGTGCCAGCAGTTTAGGTCATCAGCGAAATCAGCCCCAGCATTTT. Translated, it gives CASSLGHQRNQPQHF.

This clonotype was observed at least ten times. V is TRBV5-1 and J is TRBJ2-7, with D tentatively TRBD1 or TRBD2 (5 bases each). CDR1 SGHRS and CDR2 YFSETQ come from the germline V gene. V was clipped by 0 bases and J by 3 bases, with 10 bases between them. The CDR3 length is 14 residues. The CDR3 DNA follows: TGCGCCAGCAGCTTGGTGGGGGTTGGCTACGAGCAGTACTTC. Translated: CASSLVGVGYEQYF.

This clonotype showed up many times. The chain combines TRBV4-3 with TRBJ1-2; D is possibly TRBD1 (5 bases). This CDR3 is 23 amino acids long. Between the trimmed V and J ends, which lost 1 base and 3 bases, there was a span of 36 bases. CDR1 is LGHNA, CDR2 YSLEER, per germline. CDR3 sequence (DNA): TGCGCCAGCAGCCAAGCCAGGCGAGACAGAGCCTTTATCTGGAATCGGCGGGACTATGGCTACACCTTC. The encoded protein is CASSQARRDRAFIWNRRDYGYTF.

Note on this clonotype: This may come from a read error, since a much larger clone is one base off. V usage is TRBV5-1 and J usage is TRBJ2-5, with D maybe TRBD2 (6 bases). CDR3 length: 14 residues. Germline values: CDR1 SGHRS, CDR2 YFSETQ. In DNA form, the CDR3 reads TGCGCCAGCAGCTTGGGGCGGGGAAAAGAGTCCCAGTACTTC. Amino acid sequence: CASSLGRGKESQYF.

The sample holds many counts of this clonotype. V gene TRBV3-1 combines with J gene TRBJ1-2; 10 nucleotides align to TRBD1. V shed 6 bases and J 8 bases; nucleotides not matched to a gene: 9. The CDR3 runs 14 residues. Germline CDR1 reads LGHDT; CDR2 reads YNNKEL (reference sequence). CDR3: CASRGRDRGSGYTF. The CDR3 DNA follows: TGTGCCAGCAGAGGGAGGGACAGGGGTTCAGGCTACACCTTC.

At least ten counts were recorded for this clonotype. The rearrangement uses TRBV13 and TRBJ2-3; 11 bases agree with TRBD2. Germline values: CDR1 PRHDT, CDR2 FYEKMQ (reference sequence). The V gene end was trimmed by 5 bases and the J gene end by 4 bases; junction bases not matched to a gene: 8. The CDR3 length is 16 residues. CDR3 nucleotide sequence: TGTGCCAGCAGCACCCCCCTAGCGGGGGGAGCAGATACGCAGTATTTT. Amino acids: CASSTPLAGGADTQYF.

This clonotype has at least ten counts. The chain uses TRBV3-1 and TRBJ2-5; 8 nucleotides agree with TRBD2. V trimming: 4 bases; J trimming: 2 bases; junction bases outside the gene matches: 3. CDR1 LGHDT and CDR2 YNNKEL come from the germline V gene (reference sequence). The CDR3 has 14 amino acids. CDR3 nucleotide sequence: TGTGCCAGCAGCCGGGGACTAGAGCAAGAGACCCAGTACTTC. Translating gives CASSRGLEQETQYF.

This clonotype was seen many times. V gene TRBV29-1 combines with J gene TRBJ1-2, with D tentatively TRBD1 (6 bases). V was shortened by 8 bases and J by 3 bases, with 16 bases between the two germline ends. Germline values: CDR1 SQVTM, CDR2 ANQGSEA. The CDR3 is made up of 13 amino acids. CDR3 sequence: CSIRGEGDYGYTF. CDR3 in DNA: TGCAGCATAAGGGGGGAAGGGGACTATGGCTACACCTTC.

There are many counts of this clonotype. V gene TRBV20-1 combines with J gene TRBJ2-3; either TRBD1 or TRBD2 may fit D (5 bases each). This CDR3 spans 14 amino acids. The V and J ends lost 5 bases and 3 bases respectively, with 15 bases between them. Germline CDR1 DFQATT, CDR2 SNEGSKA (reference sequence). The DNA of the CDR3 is TGCAGTGCTCCGAGGGGTTCAGGGACAGATACGCAGTATTTT. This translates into CSAPRGSGTDTQYF.

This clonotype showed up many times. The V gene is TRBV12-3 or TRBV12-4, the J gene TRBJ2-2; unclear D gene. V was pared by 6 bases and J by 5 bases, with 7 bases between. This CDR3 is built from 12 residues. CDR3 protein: CASRRDTGELFF. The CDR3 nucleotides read TGTGCCAGCAGGAGAGATACCGGGGAGCTGTTTTTT.

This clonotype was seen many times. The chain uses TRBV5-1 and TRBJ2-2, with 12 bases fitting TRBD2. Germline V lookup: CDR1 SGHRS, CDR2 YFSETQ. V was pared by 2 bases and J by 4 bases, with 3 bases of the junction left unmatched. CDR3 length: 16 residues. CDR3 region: CASSLLAGGLTGELFF. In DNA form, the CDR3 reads TGCGCCAGCAGCTTACTAGCGGGGGGTCTCACCGGGGAGCTGTTTTTT.

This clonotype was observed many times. The CDR3 DNA is TGCAGCGCCCGGGACATCTACTACGAGCAGTACTTC. As protein: CSARDIYYEQYF. The chain couples TRBV29-1 to TRBJ2-7; D may be TRBD1 (6 bases). CDR1 is SQVTM and CDR2 is ANQGSEA in the germline V gene. CDR3 length: 12 amino acids. Between the trimmed V and J ends, which lost 7 bases and 3 bases, there was a span of 13 bases.

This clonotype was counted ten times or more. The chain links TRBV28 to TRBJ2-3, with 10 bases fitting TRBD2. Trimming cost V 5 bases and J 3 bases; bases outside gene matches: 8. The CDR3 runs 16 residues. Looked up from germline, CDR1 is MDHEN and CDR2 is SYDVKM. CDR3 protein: CASSPPSSGGTDTQYF. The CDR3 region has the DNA TGTGCCAGCAGTCCACCATCTAGCGGGGGAACAGATACGCAGTATTTT. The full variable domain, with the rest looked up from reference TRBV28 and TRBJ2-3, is DVKVTQSSRYLVKRTGEKVFLECVQDMDHENMFWYRQDPGLGLRLIYFSYDVKMKEKGDIPEGYSVSREKKERFSLILESASTNQTSMYLCASSPPSSGGTDTQYFGPGTRLTVL.

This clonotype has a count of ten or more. CDR3 residues: CASSWDSLNYGYTF. The CDR3 DNA follows: TGCGCCAGCAGCTGGGACAGCCTTAACTATGGCTACACCTTC. This chain uses TRBV5-1 with TRBJ1-2, with 7 bases matching TRBD1. The germline CDR1 and CDR2 sequences are SGHRS and YFSETQ. This CDR3 has 14 residues. Unmatched junction bases numbered 3, after V lost 3 bases and J lost 1 base. Supplemented by reference TRBV5-1 and TRBJ1-2, the full variable domain reads KAGVTQTPRYLIKTRGQQVTLSCSPISGHRSVSWYQQTPGQGLQFLFEYFSETQRNKGNFPGRFSGRQFSNSRSEMNVSTLELGDSALYLCASSWDSLNYGYTFGSGTRLTVV.

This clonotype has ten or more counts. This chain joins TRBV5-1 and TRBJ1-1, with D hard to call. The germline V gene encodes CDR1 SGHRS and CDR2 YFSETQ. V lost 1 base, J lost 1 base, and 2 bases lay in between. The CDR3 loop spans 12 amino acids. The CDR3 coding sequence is TGCGCCAGCAGCTTGACGAACACTGAAGCTTTCTTT. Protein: CASSLTNTEAFF.

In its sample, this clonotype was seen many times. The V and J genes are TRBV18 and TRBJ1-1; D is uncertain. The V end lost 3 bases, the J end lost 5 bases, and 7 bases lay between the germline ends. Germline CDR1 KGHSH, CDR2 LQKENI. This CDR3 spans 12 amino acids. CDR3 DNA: TGTGCCAGCTCACCCCGGGAAACTGAAGCTTTCTTT. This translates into CASSPRETEAFF.

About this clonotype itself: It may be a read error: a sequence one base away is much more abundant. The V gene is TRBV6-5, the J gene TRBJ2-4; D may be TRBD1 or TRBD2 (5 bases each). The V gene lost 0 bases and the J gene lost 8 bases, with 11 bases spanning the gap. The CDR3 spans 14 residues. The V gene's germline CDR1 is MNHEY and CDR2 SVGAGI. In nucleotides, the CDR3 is TGTGCCAGCAGTTACTCCTGGGGGTCGGACATTCAGTACTTC. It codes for CASSYSWGSDIQYF.

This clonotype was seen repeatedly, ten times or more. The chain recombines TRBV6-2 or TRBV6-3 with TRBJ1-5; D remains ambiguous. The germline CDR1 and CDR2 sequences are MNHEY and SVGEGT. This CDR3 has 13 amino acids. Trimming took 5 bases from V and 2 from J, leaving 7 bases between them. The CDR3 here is CASSPWGNQPQHF. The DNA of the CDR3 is TGTGCCAGCAGTCCCTGGGGCAATCAGCCCCAGCATTTT.

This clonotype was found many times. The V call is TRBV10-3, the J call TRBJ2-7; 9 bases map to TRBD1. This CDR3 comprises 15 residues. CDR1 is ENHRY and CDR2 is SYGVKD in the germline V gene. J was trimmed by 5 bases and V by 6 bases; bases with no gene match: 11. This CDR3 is CAISPGQGKADEQYF. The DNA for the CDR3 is TGTGCCATCAGCCCAGGACAGGGGAAAGCGGACGAGCAGTACTTC.

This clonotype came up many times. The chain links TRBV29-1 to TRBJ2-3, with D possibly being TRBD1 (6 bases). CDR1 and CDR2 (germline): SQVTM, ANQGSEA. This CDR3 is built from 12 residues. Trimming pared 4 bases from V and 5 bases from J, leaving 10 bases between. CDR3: CSVAGARDTQYF. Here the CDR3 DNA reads TGCAGCGTTGCAGGGGCCCGAGATACGCAGTATTTT.

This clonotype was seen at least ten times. CDR3: CASSLRTGTDYGYTF. CDR3 bases: TGTGCCAGCAGCTTACGTACCGGGACGGACTATGGCTACACCTTC. The chain employs TRBV7-2 and TRBJ1-2, with TRBD1 as a possible D gene (5 bases). Germline V gene sequence: CDR1 SGHTA, CDR2 FQGNSA. Trimming cost V 2 bases and J 3 bases, with 13 bases left between them. The CDR3 runs to 15 residues. The full variable domain, completed using reference TRBV7-2 and TRBJ1-2, is GAGVSQSPSNKVTEKGKDVELRCDPISGHTALYWYRQSLGQGLEFLIYFQGNSAPDKSGLPSDRFSAERTGGSVSTLTIQRTQQEDSAVYLCASSLRTGTDYGYTFGSGTRLTVV.

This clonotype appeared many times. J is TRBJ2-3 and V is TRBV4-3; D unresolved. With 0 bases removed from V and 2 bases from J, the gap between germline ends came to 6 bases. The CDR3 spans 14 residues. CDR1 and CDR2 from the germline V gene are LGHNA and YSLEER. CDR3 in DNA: TGCGCCAGCAGCCAAGACAGGTTCACAGATACGCAGTATTTT. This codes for CASSQDRFTDTQYF.

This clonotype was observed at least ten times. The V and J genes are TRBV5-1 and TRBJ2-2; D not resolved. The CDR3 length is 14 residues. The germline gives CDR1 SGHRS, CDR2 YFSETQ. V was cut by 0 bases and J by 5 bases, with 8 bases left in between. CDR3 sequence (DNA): TGCGCCAGCAGCTTGGCGGTCCGGACCGGGGAGCTGTTTTTT. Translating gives CASSLAVRTGELFF.

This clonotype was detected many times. The CDR3 spells CSASPSGRIPHGYTF. The CDR3 DNA is TGCAGTGCTTCCCCGTCCGGACGCATCCCGCATGGCTACACCTTC. This chain connects TRBV20-1 to TRBJ1-2; the D is unclear. V shed 5 bases and J shed 6 bases, with 22 bases lying between them. CDR3 size: 15 residues. CDR1 and CDR2 (germline): DFQATT, SNEGSKA (reference sequence).

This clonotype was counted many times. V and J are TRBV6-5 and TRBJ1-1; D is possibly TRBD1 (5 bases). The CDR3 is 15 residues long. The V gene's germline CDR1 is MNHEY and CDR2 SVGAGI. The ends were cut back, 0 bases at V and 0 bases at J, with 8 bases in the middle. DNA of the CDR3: TGTGCCAGCAGTTACTCAGGGACGATGAACACTGAAGCTTTCTTT. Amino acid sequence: CASSYSGTMNTEAFF.